What follows are 31 T cell receptor beta chains derived from one specimen sequenced in a study of T cell changes during pregnancy in multiple sclerosis. Some clones are missing from TCRdb's copy, which holds only in-frame ones; the method was immunoSEQ multiplex PCR. The sample has around 88,000 clones, roughly 92% seen once; the top ten hold 2.6%. The source was peripheral blood, collected in the first trimester of pregnancy. These TCRs come from a female donor with multiple sclerosis, enrolled in a pregnancy study.

The chain employs TRBV19 and TRBJ1-2, with 7 bases aligning to TRBD1. There are 15 residues in the CDR3. Germline V gene sequence: CDR1 LNHDA, CDR2 SQIVND (reference sequence). After removal of 7 bases from V and 3 bases from J, the junction contained 11 bases not matched to a gene. The CDR3 region is CASNPTGVGYYGYTF. DNA of the CDR3: TGTGCCAGTAACCCAACAGGGGTTGGGTACTATGGCTACACCTTC.

This clone appeared once. The DNA for the CDR3 is TGTGCCAGCAGCTTAGGGACGGGACAGGGGTTTGGGTCTGGAAACACCATATATTTT. Encoded protein: CASSLGTGQGFGSGNTIYF. This chain links TRBV7-2 with TRBJ1-3; TRBD1 aligns across 10 bases. The V and J ends lost 1 base and 1 base, in that order; junction bases with no gene match: 10. Per germline, CDR1 SGHTA and CDR2 FQGNSA. This CDR3 region has 19 residues.

The rearrangement links TRBV4-2 to TRBJ2-7; D uncertain. The V end was cut by 1 base, the J end by 3 bases, with 10 bases between. The germline CDR1 and CDR2 sequences are LGHNA and YNFKEQ. There are 14 residues in the CDR3. In nucleotides, the CDR3 is TGTGCCAGCAGCCAAGGTCGACTTCTCTACGAGCAGTACTTC. This encodes CASSQGRLLYEQYF.

The V gene is TRBV28, the J gene TRBJ2-7, with a weak D call TRBD2 (5 bases). The CDR3 runs to 14 residues. CDR1 is MDHEN, CDR2 SYDVKM, per germline. The V and J ends lost 3 bases and 2 bases respectively, with 11 bases between them. The CDR3 nucleotides are TGTGCCAGCAGTTTTATAGCGCGAACCTACGAGCAGTACTTC. Amino acids: CASSFIARTYEQYF.

The DNA of the CDR3 is TGTGCCAGCAGTTACGGGGGACAGGGGAAGGGCGAGCAGTACTTC. Encoded protein: CASSYGGQGKGEQYF. This chain joins TRBV6-5 and TRBJ2-7; 10 nucleotides line up with TRBD1. Germline V gives CDR1 MNHEY, CDR2 SVGAGI. This CDR3 spans 15 amino acids. The ends lost 2 bases at V and 6 bases at J; junction bases unmatched: 7.

This chain links TRBV28 with TRBJ2-7, with 8 bases identical to TRBD1. The CDR3 loop spans 14 amino acids. With 6 bases clipped from V and 2 bases from J, the junction kept 6 bases outside the gene matches. Germline V gene data show CDR1 as MDHEN and CDR2 as SYDVKM. CDR3 in amino acids: CASRPDRGPYEQYF. Here the CDR3 DNA reads TGTGCCAGCAGACCTGACAGGGGCCCCTACGAGCAGTACTTC. The entire variable domain, with the rest obtained from reference TRBV28 and TRBJ2-7, is as follows: DVKVTQSSRYLVKRTGEKVFLECVQDMDHENMFWYRQDPGLGLRLIYFSYDVKMKEKGDIPEGYSVSREKKERFSLILESASTNQTSMYLCASRPDRGPYEQYFGPGTRLTVT.

The chain couples TRBV2 to TRBJ2-7; TRBD1 might be the D (8 bases). The V gene lost 3 bases and the J gene lost 3 bases, with 15 bases spanning the gap. CDR1 is SNHLY and CDR2 is FYNNEI in the germline V gene. This CDR3 is 15 amino acids long. In DNA, the CDR3 is TGTGCCAGCAGTGATTACAGGGGGGGCCTCTACGAGCAGTACTTC. This codes for CASSDYRGGLYEQYF.

V and J are TRBV5-6 and TRBJ2-3, with no clear D. This CDR3 has 13 amino acids. The germline gives CDR1 SGHDT, CDR2 YYEEEE. Trimming removed 5 bases at V and 6 bases at J, with 13 bases between. The DNA for the CDR3 is TGTGCCAGCAGTTTGACGGTCGCGGATACGCAGTATTTT. Its translation: CASSLTVADTQYF.

The chain recombines TRBV27 with TRBJ1-2; 8 bases line up with TRBD1. Germline V CDR1 and CDR2: MNHEY, SMNVEV (reference sequence). V shed 6 bases and J 4 bases; nucleotides not matched to a gene: 7. The CDR3 consists of 14 residues. Here the CDR3 DNA reads TGTGCCAGCAGGACGACAGGGGCCGTCTATGGCTACACCTTC. Amino acid sequence: CASRTTGAVYGYTF.

The chain couples TRBV28 to TRBJ1-1; tentatively, D is TRBD1 (5 bases). The CDR3 totals 16 residues. Germline V gives CDR1 MDHEN, CDR2 SYDVKM. V lost 3 bases, J lost 2 bases, and 16 bases lay in between. The CDR3 sequence: CASSFQGPAGNTEAFF. CDR3 nucleotides: TGTGCCAGCAGTTTTCAGGGCCCCGCAGGTAACACTGAAGCTTTCTTT.

The J gene is TRBJ2-7, the V gene TRBV20-1; D is ambiguous. V was clipped by 1 base and J by 6 bases, with 7 bases between them. The CDR3 totals 11 residues. CDR1 is DFQATT, CDR2 SNEGSKA, per germline (reference sequence). The CDR3 here is CSARGTSEQYF. CDR3 DNA: TGCAGTGCTAGAGGCACGAGCGAGCAGTACTTC.

This clone was detected a few times. The V call is TRBV19, the J call TRBJ2-2, with D perhaps TRBD1 (6 bases). This CDR3 contains 15 residues. V shed 5 bases and J shed 0 bases, with 10 bases lying between them. The germline gives CDR1 LNHDA, CDR2 SQIVND (reference sequence). Here the CDR3 reads CASSSGTSNTGELFF. DNA for the CDR3: TGTGCCAGTAGTTCCGGGACATCGAACACCGGGGAGCTGTTTTTT.

The J gene is TRBJ2-1, the V gene TRBV11-2; a weak D match, TRBD2 (6 bases). The V end was cut by 2 bases, the J end by 10 bases, with 6 bases between. CDR3 length equals 11 residues. Germline CDR1 is SGHAT and CDR2 is FQNNGV. The CDR3 region has the DNA TGTGCCAGCAGCTTAACTAGCGAGCAGTTCTTC. This gives the protein CASSLTSEQFF.

This clone was detected once. This chain joins TRBV5-6 and TRBJ2-1; 9 bases agree with TRBD1. The CDR3 length is 16 residues. Germline trimming cut 3 bases from V and 2 bases from J; bases unmatched to any gene: 6. The germline CDR1 and CDR2 sequences are SGHDT and YYEEEE. The CDR3 nucleotides are TGTGCCAGCAGCTGGGACAACAGGGGGCCCTACAATGAGCAGTTCTTC. It encodes CASSWDNRGPYNEQFF.

V and J are TRBV7-8 and TRBJ1-5; 8 bases are shared with TRBD1. The germline gives CDR1 SGHVS, CDR2 FQNEAQ. The ends lost 1 base at V and 7 bases at J; junction bases unmatched: 6. The length of the CDR3 is 15 residues. The CDR3 is CASSLGGQGMQPQHF. In DNA, the CDR3 is TGTGCCAGCAGCTTAGGAGGACAGGGAATGCAGCCCCAGCATTTT.

The rearrangement uses TRBV5-1 and TRBJ2-3; 8 bases line up with TRBD1. This CDR3 has 15 residues. Germline CDR1 and CDR2: SGHRS and YFSETQ. V was pared by 4 bases and J by 3 bases, with 7 bases of the junction left unmatched. The CDR3 protein is CASSPSDRVTDTQYF. The CDR3 DNA is TGCGCCAGCAGCCCCTCGGACAGGGTTACAGATACGCAGTATTTT.

This chain uses TRBV16 with TRBJ2-1; no reliable D call. V dropped 1 base and J dropped 1 base, with 11 bases sitting between them. The CDR3 is 16 residues long. Germline loops: CDR1 KGHSY, CDR2 FQNENV. The CDR3 DNA follows: TGTGCCAGCAGCCAATACGCGACTGAGTCCTACAATGAGCAGTTCTTC. Its translation: CASSQYATESYNEQFF.

The chain recombines TRBV11-2 with TRBJ2-7; 7 bases are a match to TRBD2. The CDR3 has 15 residues. Germline-derived CDR1 and CDR2 are SGHAT and FQNNGV. The V segment lost 1 base and the J segment 2 bases; nucleotides outside the gene matches: 5. The CDR3 reads CASSLAPSGPYEQYF. DNA for the CDR3: TGTGCCAGCAGCTTAGCTCCTAGCGGACCCTACGAGCAGTACTTC.

The chain links TRBV27 to TRBJ2-7; perhaps TRBD1 as D (6 bases). The CDR3 length is 15 residues. V was shortened by 5 bases and J by 2 bases, with 16 bases between the two germline ends. Germline V gene data show CDR1 as MNHEY and CDR2 as SMNVEV (reference sequence). The CDR3 loop is CASSPYTGRTYEQYF. The CDR3 bases are TGTGCCAGCAGTCCATACACAGGGAGAACCTACGAGCAGTACTTC.

This clone was detected only once. The rearrangement joins TRBV6-5 to TRBJ2-7; the match to TRBD1 covers 9 bases. From germline, CDR1 is MNHEY and CDR2 SVGAGI. The CDR3 has 13 residues. Germline trimming cut 4 bases from V and 7 bases from J; bases unmatched to any gene: 5. CDR3: CASSSGTGWEQYF. CDR3 DNA: TGTGCCAGCAGTTCCGGGACAGGGTGGGAGCAGTACTTC.

The chain links TRBV5-4 to TRBJ2-6; 11 positions match TRBD2. The CDR3 contains 17 residues. Losses at the gene ends were 4 bases for V and 2 bases for J; bases not matched to a gene: 5. The germline gives CDR1 SGHNT, CDR2 YYREEE (reference sequence). The CDR3 bases are TGTGCCAGCAGCCCGACTAGCGGGACAGCTGGGGCCAACGTCCTGACTTTC. It codes for CASSPTSGTAGANVLTF. The whole variable domain, filled in from reference TRBV5-4 and TRBJ2-6, reads ETGVTQSPTHLIKTRGQQVTLRCSSQSGHNTVSWYQQALGQGPQFIFQYYREEENGRGNFPPRFSGLQFPNYSSELNVNALELDDSALYLCASSPTSGTAGANVLTFGAGSRLTVL.

The J gene is TRBJ2-7, the V gene TRBV28; TRBD2 is a possible D gene (6 bases). This CDR3 comprises 14 residues. CDR1 and CDR2 from the germline V gene are MDHEN and SYDVKM. Trimming took 3 bases from V and 4 from J, leaving 13 bases between them. The CDR3 coding sequence is TGTGCCAGCAGTTTCCTAGGGAGGCGGTACGAGCAGTACTTC. Amino acids: CASSFLGRRYEQYF.

Written as DNA, the CDR3 is TGTGCCAGCAGTTTAAGGGGCTCGGGGGGCGGCTATGGGGCCAACGTCCTGACTTTC. Its protein is CASSLRGSGGGYGANVLTF. The V call is TRBV27, the J call TRBJ2-6, with D maybe TRBD2 (7 bases). V shed 2 bases and J shed 3 bases, with 20 bases lying between them. In germline, CDR1 is MNHEY, CDR2 SMNVEV (reference sequence). CDR3 size: 19 residues.

CDR3 protein: CASSPGTNEYYEQYF. The CDR3 DNA is TGTGCCAGCAGCCCCGGGACTAACGAATACTACGAGCAGTACTTC. The chain uses TRBV27 and TRBJ2-7; TRBD2 agrees at 7 bases. The V and J ends lost 6 bases and 3 bases, in that order; junction bases with no gene match: 11. CDR3 length: 15 residues. The germline V gene encodes CDR1 MNHEY and CDR2 SMNVEV (reference sequence).

The chain couples TRBV29-1 to TRBJ2-5; 7 bases match TRBD1. The junction had 11 bases not matched to a gene; V was cut back by 8 bases and J by 5 bases. The CDR3 is 13 residues long. Germline assignment: CDR1 SQVTM and CDR2 ANQGSEA. CDR3 DNA: TGCAGCTCTGCACAGGGGATGCGGGAGACCCAGTACTTC. The encoded protein is CSSAQGMRETQYF.

The chain uses TRBV2 and TRBJ2-3, with a tentative D call TRBD1 (5 bases). CDR3 size: 15 residues. V lost 7 bases and J lost 1, with 15 bases in between. CDR1 SNHLY and CDR2 FYNNEI come from the germline V gene. In DNA, the CDR3 is TGTGCCAGCACTCGGGTCATAGGGGGCACAGATACGCAGTATTTT. As protein: CASTRVIGGTDTQYF.

The chain links TRBV7-9 to TRBJ1-4; the match to TRBD1 covers 8 bases. The CDR3 extends over 16 amino acids. V was pared by 5 bases and J by 7 bases, with 12 bases of the junction left unmatched. Germline V gives CDR1 SEHNR, CDR2 FQNEAQ (reference sequence). CDR3 sequence reads: CASSRALGRGLEKLFF. The CDR3 DNA reads TGTGCCAGCAGCCGGGCATTGGGCAGGGGGCTTGAAAAACTGTTTTTT.

This clone has a single count. The chain carries TRBV7-9 and TRBJ2-5; 7 bases match TRBD1. The length of the CDR3 is 13 residues. V lost 5 bases, J lost 3 bases, and 3 bases stayed unmatched. Germline V gene data show CDR1 as SEHNR and CDR2 as FQNEAQ (reference sequence). The CDR3 region has the DNA TGTGCCAGCAGCCGAGGGACAGAAGAGACCCAGTACTTC. Protein sequence: CASSRGTEETQYF. Combining the CDR3 with reference TRBV7-9 and TRBJ2-5 gives the whole variable domain DTGVSQNPRHKITKRGQNVTFRCDPISEHNRLYWYRQTLGQGPEFLTYFQNEAQLEKSRLLSDRFSAERPKGSFSTLEIQRTEQGDSAMYLCASSRGTEETQYFGPGTRLLVL.

The V gene is TRBV7-9, the J gene TRBJ2-1, with 14 nucleotides matching TRBD2. This CDR3 has 16 amino acids. CDR1 is SEHNR, CDR2 FQNEAQ, per germline (reference sequence). Unmatched junction bases numbered 4, after V lost 3 bases and J lost 6 bases. This CDR3 reads CASSLRLAGGFNEQFF. CDR3 nucleotides: TGTGCCAGCAGCTTGAGACTAGCGGGAGGGTTCAATGAGCAGTTCTTC.

The chain carries TRBV7-2 and TRBJ2-7; 7 bases line up with TRBD2. Germline assignment: CDR1 SGHTA and CDR2 FQGNSA. V was clipped by 1 base and J by 3 bases; unmatched bases: 9. The CDR3 contains 16 residues. CDR3 in DNA: TGTGCCAGCAGCTTAGAGGGGTCTAGCGGTTACTACGAGCAGTACTTC. Its protein is CASSLEGSSGYYEQYF.

The chain carries TRBV28 and TRBJ2-3; 7 bases line up with TRBD2. The J segment lost 4 bases and the V segment lost 5 bases, leaving 15 bases of the junction unmatched. The CDR3 totals 17 residues. Germline V gives CDR1 MDHEN, CDR2 SYDVKM. CDR3 amino acids: CASSTTLGLADSDTQYF. In nucleotides, the CDR3 is TGTGCCAGCAGTACGACACTCGGGCTAGCGGATTCAGATACGCAGTATTTT. The whole variable domain, remainder taken from reference TRBV28 and TRBJ2-3, is DVKVTQSSRYLVKRTGEKVFLECVQDMDHENMFWYRQDPGLGLRLIYFSYDVKMKEKGDIPEGYSVSREKKERFSLILESASTNQTSMYLCASSTTLGLADSDTQYFGPGTRLTVL.